This T cell receptor beta chain appears in the sequencing data of a study of early T cells in non-severe SARS-CoV-2 infection. Unique molecular identifiers tagged individual cDNA molecules. TCRdb called the 5' RACE reads again in MiXCR, with one record for every CDR3 protein. The table includes some 33,000 distinct CDR3 sequences, roughly 5% detected once. CDR3 length: 16 amino acids. Germline CDR1 SGHRS, CDR2 YFSETQ. V lost 0 bases, J lost 7 bases, and 16 bases lay in between. This TCR came from an adult who was a healthcare worker with PCR-confirmed SARS-CoV-2 infection or an uninfected control (not recorded which). V usage is TRBV5-1 and J usage is TRBJ2-2; D possibly corresponds to TRBD1 (6 bases). Sequencing input: whole blood. The CDR3 DNA sequence: TGCGCCAGCAGCTTGGACTCGGGTCAGGGGCACGGGGAGCTGTTTTTT. Encoded protein: CASSLDSGQGHGELFF.